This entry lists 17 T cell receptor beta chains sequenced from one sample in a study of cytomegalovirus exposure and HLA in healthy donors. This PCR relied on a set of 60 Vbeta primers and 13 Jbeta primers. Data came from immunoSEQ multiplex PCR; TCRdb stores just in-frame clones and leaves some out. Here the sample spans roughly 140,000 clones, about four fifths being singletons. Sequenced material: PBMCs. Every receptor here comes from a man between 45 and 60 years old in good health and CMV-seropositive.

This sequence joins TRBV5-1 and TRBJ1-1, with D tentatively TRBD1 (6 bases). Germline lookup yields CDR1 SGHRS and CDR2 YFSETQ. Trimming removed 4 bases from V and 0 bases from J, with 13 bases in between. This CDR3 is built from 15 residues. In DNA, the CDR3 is TGCGCCAGCAGCACCACCCCAGGGGTGAACACTGAAGCTTTCTTT. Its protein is CASSTTPGVNTEAFF.

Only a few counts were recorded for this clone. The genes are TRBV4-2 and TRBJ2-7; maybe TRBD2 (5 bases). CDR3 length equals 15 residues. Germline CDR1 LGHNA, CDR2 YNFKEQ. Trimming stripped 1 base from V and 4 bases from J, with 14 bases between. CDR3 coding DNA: TGTGCCAGCAGCCAAGCTCGGCCTAGCAGATACGAGCAGTACTTC. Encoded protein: CASSQARPSRYEQYF.

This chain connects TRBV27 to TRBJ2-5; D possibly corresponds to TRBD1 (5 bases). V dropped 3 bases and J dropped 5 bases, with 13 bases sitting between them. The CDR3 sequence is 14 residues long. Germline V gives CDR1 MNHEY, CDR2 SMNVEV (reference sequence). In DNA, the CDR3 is TGTGCCAGCAGTTTGGACACAACCCGGGAGACCCAGTACTTC. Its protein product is CASSLDTTRETQYF.

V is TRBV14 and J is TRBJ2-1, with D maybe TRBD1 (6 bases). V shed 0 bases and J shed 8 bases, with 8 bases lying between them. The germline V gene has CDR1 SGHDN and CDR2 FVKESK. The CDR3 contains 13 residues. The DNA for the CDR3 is TGTGCCAGCAGCCAAGATCGGACAGATGAGCAGTTCTTC. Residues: CASSQDRTDEQFF. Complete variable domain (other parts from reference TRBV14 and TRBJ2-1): EAGVTQFPSHSVIEKGQTVTLRCDPISGHDNLYWYRRVMGKEIKFLLHFVKESKQDESGMPNNRFLAERTGGTYSTLKVQPAELEDSGVYFCASSQDRTDEQFFGPGTRLTVL.

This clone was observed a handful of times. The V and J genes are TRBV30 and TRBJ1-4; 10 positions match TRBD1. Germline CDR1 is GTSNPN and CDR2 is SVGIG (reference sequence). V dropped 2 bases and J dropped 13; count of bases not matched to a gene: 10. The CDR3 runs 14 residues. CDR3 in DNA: TGTGCCTGGAGTTTTCGGGACAGGGGTGACCTACTGTTTTTT. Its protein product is CAWSFRDRGDLLFF.

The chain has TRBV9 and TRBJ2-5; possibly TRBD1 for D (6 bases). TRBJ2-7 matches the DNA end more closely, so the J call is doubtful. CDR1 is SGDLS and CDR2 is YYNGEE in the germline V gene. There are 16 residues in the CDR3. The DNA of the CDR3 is TGTGCCAGCAGTTTTGCTTCCGGGACAACCACTTACGAGCAGTACTTC. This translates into CASSFASGTTTYEQYF.

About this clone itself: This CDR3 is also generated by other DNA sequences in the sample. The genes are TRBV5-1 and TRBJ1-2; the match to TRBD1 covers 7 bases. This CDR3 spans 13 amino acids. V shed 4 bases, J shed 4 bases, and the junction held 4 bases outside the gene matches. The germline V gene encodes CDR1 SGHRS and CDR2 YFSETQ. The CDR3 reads CASSLRDSYGYTF. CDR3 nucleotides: TGCGCCAGCAGCCTCCGGGACAGCTATGGCTACACCTTC.

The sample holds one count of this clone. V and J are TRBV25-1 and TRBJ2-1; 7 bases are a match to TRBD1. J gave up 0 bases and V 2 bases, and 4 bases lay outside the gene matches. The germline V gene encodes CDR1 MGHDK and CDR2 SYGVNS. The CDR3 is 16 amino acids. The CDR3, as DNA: TGTGCCAGCAGTGAAACCAGGGGGAGCTCCTACAATGAGCAGTTCTTC. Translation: CASSETRGSSYNEQFF. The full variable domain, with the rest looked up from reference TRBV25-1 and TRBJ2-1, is EADIYQTPRYLVIGTGKKITLECSQTMGHDKMYWYQQDPGMELHLIHYSYGVNSTEKGDLSSESTVSRIRTEHFPLTLESARPSHTSQYLCASSETRGSSYNEQFFGPGTRLTVL.

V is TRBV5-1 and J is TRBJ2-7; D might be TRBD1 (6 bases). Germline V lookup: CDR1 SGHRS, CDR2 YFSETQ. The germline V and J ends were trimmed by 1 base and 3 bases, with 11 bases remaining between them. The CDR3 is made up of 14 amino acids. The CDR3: CASSLSGQSYEQYF. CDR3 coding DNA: TGCGCCAGCAGCTTGTCTGGACAGAGCTACGAGCAGTACTTC.

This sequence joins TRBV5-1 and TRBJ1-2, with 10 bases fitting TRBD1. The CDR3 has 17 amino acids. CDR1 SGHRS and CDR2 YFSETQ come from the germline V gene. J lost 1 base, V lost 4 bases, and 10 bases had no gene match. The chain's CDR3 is CASSQPGQGPFNYGYTF. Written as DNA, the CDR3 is TGCGCCAGCAGCCAACCGGGACAGGGGCCTTTTAACTATGGCTACACCTTC. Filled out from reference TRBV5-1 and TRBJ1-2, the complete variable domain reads KAGVTQTPRYLIKTRGQQVTLSCSPISGHRSVSWYQQTPGQGLQFLFEYFSETQRNKGNFPGRFSGRQFSNSRSEMNVSTLELGDSALYLCASSQPGQGPFNYGYTFGSGTRLTVV.

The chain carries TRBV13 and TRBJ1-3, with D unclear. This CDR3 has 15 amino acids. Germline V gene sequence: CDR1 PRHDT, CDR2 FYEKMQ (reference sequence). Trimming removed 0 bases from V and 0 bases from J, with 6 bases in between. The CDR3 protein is CASSLGGTSGNTIYF. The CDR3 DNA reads TGTGCCAGCAGCTTAGGGGGCACCTCTGGAAACACCATATATTTT. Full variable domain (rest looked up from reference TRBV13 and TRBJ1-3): AAGVIQSPRHLIKEKRETATLKCYPIPRHDTVYWYQQGPGQDPQFLISFYEKMQSDKGSIPDRFSAQQFSDYHSELNMSSLELGDSALYFCASSLGGTSGNTIYFGEGSWLTVV.

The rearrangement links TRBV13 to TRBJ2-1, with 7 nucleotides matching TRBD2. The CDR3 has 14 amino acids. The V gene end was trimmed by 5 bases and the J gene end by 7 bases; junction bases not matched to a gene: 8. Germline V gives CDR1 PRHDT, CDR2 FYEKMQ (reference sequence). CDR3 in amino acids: CASSPRLGGNEQFF. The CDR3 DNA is TGTGCCAGCAGCCCAAGACTGGGGGGGAATGAGCAGTTCTTC.

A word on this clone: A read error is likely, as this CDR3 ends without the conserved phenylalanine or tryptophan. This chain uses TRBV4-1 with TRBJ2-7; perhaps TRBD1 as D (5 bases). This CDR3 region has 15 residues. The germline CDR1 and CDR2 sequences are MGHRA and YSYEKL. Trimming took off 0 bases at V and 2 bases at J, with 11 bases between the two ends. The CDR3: CASSQDLQGPYEQYL. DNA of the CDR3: TGCGCCAGCAGCCAAGATTTGCAGGGTCCCTACGAGCAGTACCTC.

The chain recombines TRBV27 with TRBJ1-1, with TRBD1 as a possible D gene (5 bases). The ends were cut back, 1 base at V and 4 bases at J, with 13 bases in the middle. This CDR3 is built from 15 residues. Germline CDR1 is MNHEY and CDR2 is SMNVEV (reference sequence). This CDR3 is CASSLWGGSTTEAFF. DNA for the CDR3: TGTGCCAGCAGTTTATGGGGGGGTTCGACCACTGAAGCTTTCTTT.

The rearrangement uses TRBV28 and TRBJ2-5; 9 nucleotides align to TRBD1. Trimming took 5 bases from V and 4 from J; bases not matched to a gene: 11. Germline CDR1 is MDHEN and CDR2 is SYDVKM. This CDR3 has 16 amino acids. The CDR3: CASSAAGTGNLETQYF. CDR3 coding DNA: TGTGCCAGCAGTGCCGCCGGGACAGGGAATTTAGAGACCCAGTACTTC.

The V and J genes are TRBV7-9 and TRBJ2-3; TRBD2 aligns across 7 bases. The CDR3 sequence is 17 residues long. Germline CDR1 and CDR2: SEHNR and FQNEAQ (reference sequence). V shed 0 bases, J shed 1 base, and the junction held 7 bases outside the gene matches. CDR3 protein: CASSLAPAGWRTDTQYF. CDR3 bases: TGTGCCAGCAGCTTAGCCCCAGCGGGATGGCGCACAGATACGCAGTATTTT.

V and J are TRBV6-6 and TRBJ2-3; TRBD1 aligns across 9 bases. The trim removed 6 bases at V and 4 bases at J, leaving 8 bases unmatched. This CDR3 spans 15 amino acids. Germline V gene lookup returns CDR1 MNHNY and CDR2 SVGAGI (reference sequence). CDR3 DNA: TGTGCCAGCAGACCCCTGGACAGGGGTTCAGATACGCAGTATTTT. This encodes CASRPLDRGSDTQYF.